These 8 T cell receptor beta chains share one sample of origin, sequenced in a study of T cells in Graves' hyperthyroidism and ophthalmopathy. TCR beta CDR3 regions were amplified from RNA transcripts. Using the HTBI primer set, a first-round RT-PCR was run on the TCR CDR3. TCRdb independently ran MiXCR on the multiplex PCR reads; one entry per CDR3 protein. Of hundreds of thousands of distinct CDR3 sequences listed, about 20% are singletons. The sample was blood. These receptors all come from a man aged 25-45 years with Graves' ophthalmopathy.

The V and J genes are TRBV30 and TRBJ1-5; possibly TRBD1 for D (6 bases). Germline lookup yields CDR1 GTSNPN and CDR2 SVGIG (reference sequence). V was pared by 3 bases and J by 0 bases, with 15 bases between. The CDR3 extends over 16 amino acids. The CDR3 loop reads CAWSPKDRPSNQPQHF. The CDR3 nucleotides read TGTGCCTGGAGCCCAAAGGACAGACCTAGCAATCAGCCCCAGCATTTT.

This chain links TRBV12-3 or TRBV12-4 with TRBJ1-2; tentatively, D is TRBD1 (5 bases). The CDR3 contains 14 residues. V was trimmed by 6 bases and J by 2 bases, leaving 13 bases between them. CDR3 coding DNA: TGTGCCAGCAGCTCCGGGACGACGAACTATGGCTACACCTTC. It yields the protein CASSSGTTNYGYTF.

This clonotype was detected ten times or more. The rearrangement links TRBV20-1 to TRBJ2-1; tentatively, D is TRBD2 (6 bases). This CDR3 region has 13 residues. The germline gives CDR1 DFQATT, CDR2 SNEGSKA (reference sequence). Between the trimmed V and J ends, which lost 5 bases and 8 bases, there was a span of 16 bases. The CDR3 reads CSAGRNSRDEQFF. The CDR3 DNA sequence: TGCAGTGCTGGGAGGAATTCACGGGATGAGCAGTTCTTC.

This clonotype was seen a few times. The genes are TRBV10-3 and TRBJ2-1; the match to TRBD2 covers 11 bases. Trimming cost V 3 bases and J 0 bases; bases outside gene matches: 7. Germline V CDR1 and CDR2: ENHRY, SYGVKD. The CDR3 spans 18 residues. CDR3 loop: CAISDIAGGVSSYNEQFF. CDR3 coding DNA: TGTGCCATCAGTGATATAGCGGGAGGGGTAAGCTCCTACAATGAGCAGTTCTTC.

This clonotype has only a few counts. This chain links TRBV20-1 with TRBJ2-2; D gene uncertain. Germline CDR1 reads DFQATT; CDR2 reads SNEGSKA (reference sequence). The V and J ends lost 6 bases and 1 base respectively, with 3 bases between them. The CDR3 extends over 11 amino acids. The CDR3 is CSAENTGELFF. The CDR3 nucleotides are TGCAGTGCCGAGAACACCGGGGAGCTGTTTTTT.

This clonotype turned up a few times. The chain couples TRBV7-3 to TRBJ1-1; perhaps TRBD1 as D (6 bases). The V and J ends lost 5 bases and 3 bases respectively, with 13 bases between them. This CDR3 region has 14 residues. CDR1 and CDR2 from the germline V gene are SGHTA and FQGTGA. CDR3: CASSPGQSHTEAFF. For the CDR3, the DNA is TGTGCCAGCAGCCCCGGACAGTCGCACACTGAAGCTTTCTTT.

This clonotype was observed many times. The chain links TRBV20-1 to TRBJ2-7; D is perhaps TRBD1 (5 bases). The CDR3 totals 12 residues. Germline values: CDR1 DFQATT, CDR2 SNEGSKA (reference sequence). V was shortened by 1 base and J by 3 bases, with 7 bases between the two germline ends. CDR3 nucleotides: TGCAGTGCTAGAGCAGGGTACTACGAGCAGTACTTC. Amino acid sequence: CSARAGYYEQYF.

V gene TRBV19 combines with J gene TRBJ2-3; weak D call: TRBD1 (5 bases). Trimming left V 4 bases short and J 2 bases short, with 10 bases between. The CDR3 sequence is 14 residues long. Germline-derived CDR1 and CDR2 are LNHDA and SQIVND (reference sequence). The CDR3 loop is CASSTRQTTDTQYF. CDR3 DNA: TGTGCCAGTAGTACCCGACAGACCACAGATACGCAGTATTTT.